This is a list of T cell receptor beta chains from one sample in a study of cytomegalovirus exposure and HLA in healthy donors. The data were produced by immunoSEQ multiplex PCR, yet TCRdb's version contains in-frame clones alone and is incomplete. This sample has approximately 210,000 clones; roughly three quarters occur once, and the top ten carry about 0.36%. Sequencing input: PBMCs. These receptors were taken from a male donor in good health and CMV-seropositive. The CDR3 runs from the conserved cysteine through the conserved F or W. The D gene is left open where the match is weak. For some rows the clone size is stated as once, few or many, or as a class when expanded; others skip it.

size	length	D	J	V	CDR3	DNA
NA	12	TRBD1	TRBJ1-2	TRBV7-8	CASRHGQGGYTF	TGTGCCAGCAGACACGGACAGGGGGGCTACACCTTC
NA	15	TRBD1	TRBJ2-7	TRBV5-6	CASSLEGTGTYEQYF	TGTGCCAGCAGCTTGGAAGGGACAGGGACCTACGAGCAGTACTTC
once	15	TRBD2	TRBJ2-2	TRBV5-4	CASRSGGGYTGELFF	TGTGCCAGCAGGAGCGGGGGGGGGTACACCGGGGAGCTGTTTTTT
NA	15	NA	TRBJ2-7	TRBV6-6	CASSLRTTSPYEQYF	TGTGCCAGCAGCCTCAGAACCACCTCTCCCTACGAGCAGTACTTC
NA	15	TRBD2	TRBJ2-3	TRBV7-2	CASSSLAGVGDTQYF	TGTGCCAGCAGCTCCCTAGCGGGAGTGGGAGATACGCAGTATTTT
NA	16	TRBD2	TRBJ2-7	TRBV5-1	CASSPRTSGGAGEQYF	TGCGCCAGCAGCCCACGGACTAGCGGGGGGGCGGGGGAGCAGTACTTC
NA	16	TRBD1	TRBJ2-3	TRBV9	CASSAGTGASGGTQYF	TGTGCCAGCAGCGCCGGGACAGGGGCTAGTGGGGGCACGCAGTATTTT
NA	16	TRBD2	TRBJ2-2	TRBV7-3	CASSKGGLAGTGELFF	TGTGCCAGCAGTAAAGGGGGGCTAGCGGGAACCGGGGAGCTGTTTTTT
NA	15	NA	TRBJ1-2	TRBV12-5	CASGLVKGHTYGYTF	TGTGCTAGTGGTTTGGTCAAGGGACATACCTATGGCTACACCTTC
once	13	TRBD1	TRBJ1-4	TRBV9	CASSAGQTEKLFF	TGTGCCAGCAGCGCGGGACAGACTGAAAAACTGTTTTTT
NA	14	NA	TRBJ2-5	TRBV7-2	CASSLADRGETQYF	TGTGCCAGCAGCTTAGCGGACAGAGGAGAGACCCAGTACTTC
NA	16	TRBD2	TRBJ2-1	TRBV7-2	CASSLLLAALYNEQFF	TGTGCCAGCAGCCTCCTTCTAGCGGCCCTATACAATGAGCAGTTCTTC
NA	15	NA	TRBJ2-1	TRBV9	CASSPVADSYNEQFF	TGTGCCAGCAGCCCTGTTGCTGACAGCTACAATGAGCAGTTCTTC
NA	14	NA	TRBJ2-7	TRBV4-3	CASSQGTVTYEQYF	TGCGCCAGCAGCCAAGGGACAGTTACCTACGAGCAGTACTTC
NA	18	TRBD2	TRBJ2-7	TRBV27	CASSLYPVTSGSWYEQYF	TGTGCCAGCAGTTTATATCCTGTGACTAGCGGGTCTTGGTACGAGCAGTACTTC
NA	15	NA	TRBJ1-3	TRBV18	CASSPGSHSGNTIYF	TGTGCCAGCTCACCCGGGAGCCACTCTGGAAACACCATATATTTT
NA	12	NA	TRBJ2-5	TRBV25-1	CASGPAWATQYF	TGTGCCAGCGGCCCGGCCTGGGCGACCCAGTACTTC
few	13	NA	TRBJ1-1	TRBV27	CASSSLVRTEAFF	TGTGCCAGCAGTTCCCTAGTAAGGACTGAAGCTTTCTTT
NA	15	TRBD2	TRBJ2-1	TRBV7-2	CASSLASGGINEQFF	TGTGCCAGCAGCTTAGCTAGCGGGGGAATTAATGAGCAGTTCTTC
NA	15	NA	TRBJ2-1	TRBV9	CASSPAAGSYNEQFF	TGTGCCAGCAGCCCAGCAGCGGGTTCCTACAATGAGCAGTTCTTC
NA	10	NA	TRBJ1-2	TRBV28	CASRRRGYTF	TGTGCCAGCAGGCGTCGAGGCTACACCTTC
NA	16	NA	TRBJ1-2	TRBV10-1	CASSEYSDAPNYGYTF	TGCGCCAGCAGTGAGTATAGCGACGCCCCTAACTATGGCTACACCTTC
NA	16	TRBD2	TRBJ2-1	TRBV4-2	CASSYKTSGGYNEQFF	TGTGCCAGCAGCTACAAAACTAGCGGGGGTTACAATGAGCAGTTCTTC
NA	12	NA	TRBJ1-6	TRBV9	CASSVGEPPLHF	TGTGCCAGCAGCGTAGGGGAGCCACCCCTCCACTTT
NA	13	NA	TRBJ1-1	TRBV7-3	CASSKQLNTEAFF	TGTGCCAGCAGCAAACAGCTGAACACTGAAGCTTTCTTT
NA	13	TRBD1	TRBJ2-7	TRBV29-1	CSGQSGTGYEQYF	TGCAGCGGCCAGTCCGGGACAGGCTACGAGCAGTACTTC
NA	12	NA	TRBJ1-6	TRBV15	CATSRENSPLHF	TGTGCCACCAGCAGGGAGAATTCACCCCTCCACTTT
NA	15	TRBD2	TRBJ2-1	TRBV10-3	CAISTSGRAGNEQFF	TGTGCCATCAGTACTAGCGGGAGGGCCGGGAATGAGCAGTTCTTC